This T cell receptor (beta chain) was obtained from a study of T cells in Graves' hyperthyroidism and ophthalmopathy. Study summary: Peripheral blood was acquired at first diagnosis, ahead of any therapy whatsoever.

PBMCs came from 9 to 10 ml fresh peripheral blood. The study's findings and limits: Researchers report that a 13 V-J model separated ophthalmopathy from stable hyperthyroidism.

As regards this clonotype: The antigen is not known.

The CDR3 covers 17 residues. Germline V gene data show CDR1 as MGHRA and CDR2 as YSYEKL. Trimming pared 0 bases from V and 0 bases from J, leaving 12 bases between. The CDR3 regions of TCR beta were amplified from RNA transcripts. HTBI primers drove first-round RT-PCR of the TCR CDR3. TCRdb reanalysed the multiplex PCR reads using MiXCR and keeps one entry per CDR3 protein. The sample holds under 350,000 distinct CDR3 sequences, around a sixth seen once. What was sequenced was blood. This chain links TRBV4-1 with TRBJ1-5; D unresolved. The sequence was collected from a woman between 45 and 65 years old with Graves' hyperthyroidism. As DNA, the CDR3 is TGCGCCAGCAGCCAAGATCTCGGGGTTAATAGCAATCAGCCCCAGCATTTT. Its translation: CASSQDLGVNSNQPQHF.